These T cell receptor beta chains were read from a single sample in a study of cytotoxic CD8 clonotypes in ibrutinib-treated CLL. Clones were read by immunoSEQ multiplex PCR, and TCRdb kept only the in-frame ones, dropping some. The sample lists more than 200,000 clones, less than 75% occurring once. Here the sequenced sample was PBMCs, taken after 24 months of ibrutinib treatment. The receptor source for this set is a human donor with chronic lymphocytic leukemia. Both conserved end residues are part of each CDR3. Each record gives: D gene, V gene, clone size, J gene, CDR3 DNA, CDR3 protein. A D gene is named only where the DNA matches it firmly. The size entry is marked missing in some rows and otherwise reads once, few, many or a size class.

.	TRBV6-6	.	TRBJ2-5	TGTGCCAGCAGTTACTCGCCCCCCTCCCAGTACTTC	CASSYSPPSQYF
TRBD2	TRBV11-3	.	TRBJ2-3	TGTGCCAGCAGCCAACTCGCGGGGGGCACAGATACGCAGTATTTT	CASSQLAGGTDTQYF
TRBD2	TRBV5-1	.	TRBJ2-7	TGCGCCAGCAGGACTAGCGGGAGCTACGAGCAGTACTTC	CASRTSGSYEQYF
.	TRBV6-6	.	TRBJ2-3	TGTGCCAGCAGTTACGGGGGCACAGATACGCAGTATTTT	CASSYGGTDTQYF
.	TRBV19	.	TRBJ2-7	TGTGCCAGTAGTAGCCAAGGGCCCTACGAGCAGTACTTC	CASSSQGPYEQYF
TRBD1	TRBV13	.	TRBJ2-2	TGTGCCAGCAGCTTAATAGGGGGCTCCGGGGAGCTGTTTTTT	CASSLIGGSGELFF
.	TRBV2	.	TRBJ2-4	TGTGCCAGCACGGGACAACAAAACATTCAGTACTTC	CASTGQQNIQYF
.	TRBV4-2	.	TRBJ2-3	TGTGCCAGCAGCCAAGTGCAGGGAAGCACAGATACGCAGTATTTT	CASSQVQGSTDTQYF
TRBD2	TRBV28	few	TRBJ2-7	TGTGCCAGCAGTCCAAAAGGACTAGCGGGAGCCTACGAGCAGTACTTC	CASSPKGLAGAYEQYF
.	TRBV18	.	TRBJ2-2	TGTGCCAGCTCACCACCGTGGCAACCCGGGGAGCTGTTTTTT	CASSPPWQPGELFF
.	TRBV7-2	.	TRBJ2-7	TGTGCCAGCAGCCTTGCGTATAACTACGAGCAGTACTTC	CASSLAYNYEQYF
.	TRBV5-6	few	TRBJ2-5	TGTGCCAGCAGCTTGGAGTCCGGCATGAGGGAGACCCAGTACTTC	CASSLESGMRETQYF
TRBD2	TRBV9	.	TRBJ2-3	TGTGCCAGCAGCGTAGAGGGGACTAGCGCTGGTACGCAGTATTTT	CASSVEGTSAGTQYF
.	TRBV28	.	TRBJ2-7	TGTGCCAGCAGTCTACCGGGACGGGAGTCCTACGAGCAGTACTTC	CASSLPGRESYEQYF
TRBD1	TRBV5-1	.	TRBJ2-3	TGCGCCAGCAGCTTCCAGACAGGGACGGCAGATACGCAGTATTTT	CASSFQTGTADTQYF
.	TRBV5-4	once	TRBJ1-1	TGTGCCAGCAGCTTGCCGGTGCCCATGAACACTGAAGCTTTCTTT	CASSLPVPMNTEAFF
.	TRBV9	.	TRBJ2-3	TGTGCCAGCAGCGTAGAATTCCGGCATACGCAGTATTTT	CASSVEFRHTQYF
.	TRBV11-2	once	TRBJ1-6	TGTGCCAGCAGCTTCAGAACCGGGCTGGGGTCACCCCTCCACTTT	CASSFRTGLGSPLHF
TRBD2	TRBV19	once	TRBJ2-3	TGTGCCAGTAGTATGGGGGGGTCTAGCACAGATACGCAGTATTTT	CASSMGGSSTDTQYF
TRBD1	TRBV28	.	TRBJ1-5	TGTGCCAGCAGTTTGGACAGGGAGAGTCAGCCCCAGCATTTT	CASSLDRESQPQHF
.	TRBV9	.	TRBJ2-2	TGTGCCAGCAGCGTAATGGGCACCGGGGAGCTGTTTTTT	CASSVMGTGELFF
.	TRBV29-1	.	TRBJ1-4	TGCAGCGTTGAAGGGGGAAGTGAAAAACTGTTTTTT	CSVEGGSEKLFF
.	TRBV7-9	few	TRBJ1-2	TGTGCCAGCAGCTTACCGTTTCTAGATGGCTACACCTTC	CASSLPFLDGYTF
TRBD1	TRBV18	few	TRBJ1-1	TGTGCCAGCTCAACGGCGACAGGGATCACTGAAGCTTTCTTT	CASSTATGITEAFF
.	TRBV5-8	.	TRBJ1-2	TGTGCCAGCAGCGGAGGCGCTGACAGCAACTATGGCTACACCTTC	CASSGGADSNYGYTF
TRBD1	TRBV30	.	TRBJ2-6	TGTGCCTGGAGTCGTACAGGGGGAATCTCTGGGGCCAACGTCCTGACTTTC	CAWSRTGGISGANVLTF
.	TRBV10-3	.	TRBJ2-1	TGTGCCATAGCGGACAGCGACAACTACAATGAGCAGTTCTTC	CAIADSDNYNEQFF
.	TRBV18	once	TRBJ1-2	TGTGCCAGCTCAGACGCCGATAGCGGACGGGCCTATGGCTACACCTTC	CASSDADSGRAYGYTF
.	TRBV19	.	TRBJ1-2	TGTGCCAGTAACTCGGCGGGACCGGAAAGTAAAGGCTACACCTTC	CASNSAGPESKGYTF
.	TRBV4-3	.	TRBJ2-7	TGCGCCAGCAGCCAGATGAGCGGAGGAGCCTACGAGCAGTACTTC	CASSQMSGGAYEQYF
TRBD1	TRBV5-1	once	TRBJ2-7	TGCGCCAGCTATATGGGACAGGGGCTGTACGAGCAGTACTTC	CASYMGQGLYEQYF
.	TRBV2	.	TRBJ2-7	TGTGCCAGCAGTGAGGGCAGGGCGCCCGAGCAGTACTTC	CASSEGRAPEQYF
.	TRBV18	.	TRBJ2-5	TGTGCCAGCTCACCGATGGCCGAAGGCCAGTACTTC	CASSPMAEGQYF
.	TRBV28	.	TRBJ1-5	TGTGCCAGCGTCCGACAGTCTAGCAATCAGCCCCAGCATTTT	CASVRQSSNQPQHF
TRBD2	TRBV30	.	TRBJ2-1	TGTGCCCACTCAGCGGGAGAGGGTACGAGCTCCTACAATGAGCAGTTCTTC	CAHSAGEGTSSYNEQFF
.	TRBV2	.	TRBJ2-7	TGTGCCAGCACCCTTGTTCAGGGTGGCGAGCAGTACTTC	CASTLVQGGEQYF
.	TRBV28	.	TRBJ2-3	TGTGCCAGCAGCTGGCGGACGGAGGGAGATACGCAGTATTTT	CASSWRTEGDTQYF
TRBD2	TRBV9	.	TRBJ2-1	TGTGCCAGCAGCGTTGTGCGGGAGGGTTCCTACAATGAGCAGTTCTTC	CASSVVREGSYNEQFF
TRBD1	TRBV15	.	TRBJ1-5	TGTGCCACCAGCAGAGATGAGGGGGCGGGGCAGCCCCAGCATTTT	CATSRDEGAGQPQHF
TRBD2	TRBV11-3	.	TRBJ2-5	TGTGCCAGCAGCTCTAGCGGAACTGGAGAGACCCAGTACTTC	CASSSSGTGETQYF
.	TRBV6-5	.	TRBJ2-3	TGTGCCAGCAGTTACCCCGACAGAGCAGATACGCAGTATTTT	CASSYPDRADTQYF
.	TRBV27	.	TRBJ2-5	TGTGCCAGCAGATCGTTGGGAGGCCCCACTCAAGAGACCCAGTACTTC	CASRSLGGPTQETQYF
.	TRBV4-2	few	TRBJ2-7	TGTGCCAGCAGCCAAGAAAACCCCTCTCCCGGCTACGAGCAGTACTTC	CASSQENPSPGYEQYF
TRBD1	TRBV11-2	few	TRBJ2-3	TGTGCCAGCAGCTTAGTCCGACAGGGTAGGGGCACAGATACGCAGTATTTT	CASSLVRQGRGTDTQYF
.	TRBV4-3	.	TRBJ2-1	TGCGCCAGCAGCCAAGGCGTTCCGCTTAGCGGCTACAATGAGCAGTTCTTC	CASSQGVPLSGYNEQFF
.	TRBV2	.	TRBJ1-4	TGTGCCAGCAGGCCCCTGGACAGTCCGACGGTTAACTCTAATGAAAAACTGTTTTTT	CASRPLDSPTVNSNEKLFF
TRBD1	TRBV6-5	few	TRBJ1-2	TGTGCCAGCAGTTACTCTTTAGGGGGCTACGGCTACACCTTC	CASSYSLGGYGYTF
.	TRBV28	.	TRBJ2-7	TGTGCCAGCAGTTTATCCTCTGACAGGCCGAATCGCTACGAGCAGTACTTC	CASSLSSDRPNRYEQYF